This is a list of T cell receptor beta chains from one sample in a study of T cell changes during pregnancy in multiple sclerosis. Assay: immunoSEQ multiplex PCR; the TCRdb copy retains only in-frame clones and omits some. The sample has about 30,000 clones; 90% are singletons. This specimen consisted of CD4+ T cells from peripheral blood mononuclear cells, obtained in the second trimester of pregnancy. The receptors shown here come from a female donor in good health, enrolled as a control in a pregnancy study. Each CDR3 is given without its conserved first and last residue. The order of the fields is V gene, CDR3 protein.

V: TRBV6-5; CDR3: ASSRPGGEAF
V: TRBV5-1; CDR3: ASSLQLAGGSDTQY
V: TRBV29-1; CDR3: SVATSGGAEGELF
V: TRBV14; CDR3: ASSQGAGRIQY
V: TRBV25-1; CDR3: ASSEGRGLL
V: TRBV4-1; CDR3: ASSQVSGGTEAF
V: TRBV7-2; CDR3: ASSLIAGTSVAYEQY
V: TRBV19; CDR3: ASSIKRGPQETQY
V: TRBV4-1; CDR3: ASSPEGGGGFNQPQH
V: TRBV6-1; CDR3: ASSEQTSSFATGELF
V: TRBV15; CDR3: ATAPGLAGLSYNEQF
V: TRBV18; CDR3: ASSLRQGEAF
V: TRBV7-2; CDR3: ASSLEGLLNYGYT
V: TRBV9; CDR3: ASSPWGGRETQY
V: TRBV5-1; CDR3: ASREGIQGPITRTDTQY
V: TRBV5-1; CDR3: ASSTMTVNSPLH
V: TRBV19; CDR3: ASSTPRGVLSYEQY
V: TRBV18; CDR3: ASSPVEADTQY
V: TRBV11-3; CDR3: ASSFTTGQPRDEQF
V: TRBV19; CDR3: ASGGQGANRYT
V: TRBV7-6; CDR3: ASSSRGGGAGYNEQF
V: TRBV19; CDR3: ASSILAGGLGTGELF